Sequencing of this TCR beta chain was carried out in a study of T cells after posttransplantation cyclophosphamide. The study's findings and limits: Blood and skin or GI T cell repertoires showed limited TRB overlap. TRB clonality was highly associated with recipient CMV seropositivity and reactivation. Later post-transplant blood repertoires were often dominated by donor CD8+ memory clones.

Cyclophosphamide on days +3 and +4 followed busulfan-fludarabine conditioning and a marrow graft. This clone was seen a few times. Its specificity is not known. The CDR3 extends over 14 amino acids. Trimming left V 1 base short and J 7 bases short, with 11 bases between. Germline CDR1 and CDR2: LNHDA and SQIVND (reference sequence). Sequenced by immunoSEQ multiplex PCR; TCRdb stores in-frame clones only, minus some. The table records approximately 39,000 clones, more than 70% of them present only once. The sample was CD4+ T cells sorted from blood, taken around 2,000 days after a stem cell transplant with posttransplant cyclophosphamide. This TCR was recovered from a female patient aged 35 to 55 who received an allogeneic stem cell transplant from a related donor, was CMV-positive, and had no GVHD. The T cells may partly be graft donor cells. The rearrangement uses TRBV19 and TRBJ1-5, with D unresolved. The CDR3 loop reads CASSIGAGQQPQHF. Here the CDR3 DNA reads TGTGCCAGTAGTATAGGGGCGGGTCAGCAGCCCCAGCATTTT.